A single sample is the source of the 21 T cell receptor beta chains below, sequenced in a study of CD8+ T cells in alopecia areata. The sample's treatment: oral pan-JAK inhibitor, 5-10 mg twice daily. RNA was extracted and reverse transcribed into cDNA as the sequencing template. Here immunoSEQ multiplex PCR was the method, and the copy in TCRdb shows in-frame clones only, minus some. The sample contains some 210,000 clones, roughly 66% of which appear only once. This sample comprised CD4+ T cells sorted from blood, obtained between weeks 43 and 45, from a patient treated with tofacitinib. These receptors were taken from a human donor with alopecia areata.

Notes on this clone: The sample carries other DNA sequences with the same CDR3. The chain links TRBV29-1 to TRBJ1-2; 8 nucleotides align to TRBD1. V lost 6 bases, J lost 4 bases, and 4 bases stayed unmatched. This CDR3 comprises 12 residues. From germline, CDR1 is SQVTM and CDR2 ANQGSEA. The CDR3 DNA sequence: TGCAGCGTGCCCACAGGGGGCTATGGCTACACCTTC. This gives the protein CSVPTGGYGYTF.

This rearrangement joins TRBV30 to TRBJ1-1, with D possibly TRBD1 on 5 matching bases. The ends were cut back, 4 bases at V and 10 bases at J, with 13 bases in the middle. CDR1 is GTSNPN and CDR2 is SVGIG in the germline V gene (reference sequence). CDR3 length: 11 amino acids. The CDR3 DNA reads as TGTGCCTGGATGGAGGGGCAAAGAGCTTTCTTT. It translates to CAWMEGQRAFF.

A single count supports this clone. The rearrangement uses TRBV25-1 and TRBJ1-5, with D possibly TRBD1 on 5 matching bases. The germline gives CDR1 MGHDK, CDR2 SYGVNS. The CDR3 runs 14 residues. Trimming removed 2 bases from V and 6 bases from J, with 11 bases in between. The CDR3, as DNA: TGTGCCAGCAGTGAAAGCGGGGGAAGTCAGCCCCAGCATTTT. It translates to CASSESGGSQPQHF.

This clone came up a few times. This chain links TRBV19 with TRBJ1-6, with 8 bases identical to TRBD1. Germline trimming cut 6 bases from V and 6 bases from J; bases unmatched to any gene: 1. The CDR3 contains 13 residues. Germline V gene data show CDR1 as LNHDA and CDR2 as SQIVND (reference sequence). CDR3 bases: TGTGCCAGTAGCGACAGGGGTAATTCACCCCTCCACTTT. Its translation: CASSDRGNSPLHF.

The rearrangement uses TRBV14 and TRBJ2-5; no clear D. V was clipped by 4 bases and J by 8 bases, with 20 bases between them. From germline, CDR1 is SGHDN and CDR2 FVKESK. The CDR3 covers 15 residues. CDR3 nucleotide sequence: TGTGCCAGCAGCCCGAGAACCTTGGGGTACGAAACCCAGTACTTC. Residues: CASSPRTLGYETQYF.

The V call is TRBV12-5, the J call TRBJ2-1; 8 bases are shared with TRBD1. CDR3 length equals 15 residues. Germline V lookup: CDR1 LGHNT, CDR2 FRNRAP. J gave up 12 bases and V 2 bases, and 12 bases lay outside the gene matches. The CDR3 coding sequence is TGTGCTAGTGGTTTGAGACAGGGGCTCCCTGGGGGGCAGTTCTTC. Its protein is CASGLRQGLPGGQFF.

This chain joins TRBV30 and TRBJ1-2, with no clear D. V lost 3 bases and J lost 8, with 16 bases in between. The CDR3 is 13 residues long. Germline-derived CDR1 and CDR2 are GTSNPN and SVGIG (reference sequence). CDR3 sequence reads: CAWRGEGVHGYTF. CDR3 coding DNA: TGTGCCTGGAGAGGTGAGGGAGTACACGGCTACACCTTC.

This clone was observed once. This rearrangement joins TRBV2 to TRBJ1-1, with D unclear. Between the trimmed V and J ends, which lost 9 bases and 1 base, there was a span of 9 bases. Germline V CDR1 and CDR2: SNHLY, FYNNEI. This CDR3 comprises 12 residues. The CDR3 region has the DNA TGTGCCAGACCATCGGAGAACACTGAAGCTTTCTTT. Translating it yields CARPSENTEAFF.

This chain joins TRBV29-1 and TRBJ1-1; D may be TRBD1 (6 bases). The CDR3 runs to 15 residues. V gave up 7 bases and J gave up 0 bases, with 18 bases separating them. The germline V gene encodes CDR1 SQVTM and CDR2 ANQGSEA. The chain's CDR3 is CSGTPRDTMNTEAFF. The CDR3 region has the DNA TGCAGCGGCACACCACGGGACACGATGAACACTGAAGCTTTCTTT.

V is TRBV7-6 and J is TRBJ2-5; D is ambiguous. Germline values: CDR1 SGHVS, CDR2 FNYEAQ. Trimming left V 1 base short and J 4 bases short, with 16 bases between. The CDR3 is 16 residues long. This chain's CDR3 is CASSLGPVLGRETQYF. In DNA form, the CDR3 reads TGTGCCAGCAGCTTAGGGCCGGTCTTGGGCCGAGAGACCCAGTACTTC. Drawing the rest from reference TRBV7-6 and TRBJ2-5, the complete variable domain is GAGVSQSPRYKVTKRGQDVALRCDPISGHVSLYWYRQALGQGPEFLTYFNYEAQQDKSGLPNDRFSAERPEGSISTLTIQRTEQRDSAMYRCASSLGPVLGRETQYFGPGTRLLVL.

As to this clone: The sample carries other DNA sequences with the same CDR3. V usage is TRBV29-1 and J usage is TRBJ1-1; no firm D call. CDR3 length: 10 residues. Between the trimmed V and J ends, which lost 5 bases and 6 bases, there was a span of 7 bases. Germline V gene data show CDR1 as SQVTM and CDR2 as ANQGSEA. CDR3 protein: CSVRTAEAFF. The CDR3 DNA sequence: TGCAGCGTTCGTACCGCTGAAGCTTTCTTT.

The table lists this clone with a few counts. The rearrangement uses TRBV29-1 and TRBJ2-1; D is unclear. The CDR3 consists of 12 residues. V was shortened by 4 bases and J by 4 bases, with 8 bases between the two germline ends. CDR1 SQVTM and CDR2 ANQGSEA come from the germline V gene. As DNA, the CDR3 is TGCAGCGTTGGGACCTTGTACAATGAGCAGTTCTTC. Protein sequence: CSVGTLYNEQFF.

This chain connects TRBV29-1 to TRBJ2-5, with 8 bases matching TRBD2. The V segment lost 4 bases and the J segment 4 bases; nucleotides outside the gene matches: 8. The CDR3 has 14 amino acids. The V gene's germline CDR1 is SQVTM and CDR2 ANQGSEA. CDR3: CSVVSGGVGETQYF. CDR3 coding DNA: TGCAGCGTTGTGTCGGGGGGGGTCGGAGAGACCCAGTACTTC.

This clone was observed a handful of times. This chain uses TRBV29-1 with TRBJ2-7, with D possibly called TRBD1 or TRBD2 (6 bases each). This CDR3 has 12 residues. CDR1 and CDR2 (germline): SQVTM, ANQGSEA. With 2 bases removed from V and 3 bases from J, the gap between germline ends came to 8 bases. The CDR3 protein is CSVEKGGYEQYF. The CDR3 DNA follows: TGCAGCGTTGAAAAGGGGGGCTACGAGCAGTACTTC.

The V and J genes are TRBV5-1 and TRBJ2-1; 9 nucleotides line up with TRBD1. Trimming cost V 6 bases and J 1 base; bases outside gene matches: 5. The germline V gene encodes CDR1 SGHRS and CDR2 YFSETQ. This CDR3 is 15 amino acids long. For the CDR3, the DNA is TGCGCCAGCAAAGAACAGGGGGCATCCTACAATGAGCAGTTCTTC. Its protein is CASKEQGASYNEQFF.

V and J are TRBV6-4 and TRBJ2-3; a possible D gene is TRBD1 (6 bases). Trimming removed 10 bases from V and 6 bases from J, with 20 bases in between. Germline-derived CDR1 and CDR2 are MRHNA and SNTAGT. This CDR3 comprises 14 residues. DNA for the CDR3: TGTGCCACCCCCCGGGACACAATAACGGATACGCAGTATTTT. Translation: CATPRDTITDTQYF.

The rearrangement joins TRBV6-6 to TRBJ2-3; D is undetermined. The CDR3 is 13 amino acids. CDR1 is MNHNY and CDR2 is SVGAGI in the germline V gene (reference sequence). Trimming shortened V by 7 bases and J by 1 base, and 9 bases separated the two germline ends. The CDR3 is CASNPGRTDTQYF. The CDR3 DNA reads TGTGCCAGCAACCCGGGCCGCACAGATACGCAGTATTTT.

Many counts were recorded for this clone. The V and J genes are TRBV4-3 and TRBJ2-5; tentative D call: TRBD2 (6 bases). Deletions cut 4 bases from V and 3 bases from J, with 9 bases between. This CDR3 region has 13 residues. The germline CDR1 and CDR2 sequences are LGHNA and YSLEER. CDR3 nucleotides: TGCGCCAGCAGCCTACGACTAGAAGAGACCCAGTACTTC. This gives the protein CASSLRLEETQYF.

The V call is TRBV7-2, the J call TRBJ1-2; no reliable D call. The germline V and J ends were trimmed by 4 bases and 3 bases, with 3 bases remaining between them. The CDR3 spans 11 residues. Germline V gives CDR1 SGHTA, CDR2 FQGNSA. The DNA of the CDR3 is TGTGCCAGCAGCTGGGACTATGGCTACACCTTC. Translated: CASSWDYGYTF.

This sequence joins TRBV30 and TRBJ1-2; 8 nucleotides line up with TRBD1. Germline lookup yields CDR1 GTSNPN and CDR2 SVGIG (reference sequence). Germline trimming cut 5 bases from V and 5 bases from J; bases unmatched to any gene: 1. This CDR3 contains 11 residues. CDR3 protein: CAWGQGYGYTF. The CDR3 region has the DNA TGTGCCTGGGGACAGGGTTATGGCTACACCTTC.

In DNA, the CDR3 is TGTGCCAGCAGTATAGCGGGGAGGGTTTATGAGCAGTTCTTC. This encodes CASSIAGRVYEQFF. This chain connects TRBV6-5 to TRBJ2-1; 8 bases fit TRBD2. Germline loops: CDR1 MNHEY, CDR2 SVGAGI. Trimming took 5 bases from V and 8 from J; bases not matched to a gene: 8. The CDR3 covers 14 residues.